The entry below gives a single T cell receptor (beta chain) sequence along with its context. The clone's antigen remains unknown. Base qualities were left out, and no much larger clone turns up one base away. From its cysteine to its phenylalanine, the CDR3 spans 12 amino acids. CDR3 DNA is the only sequence kept; it has 36 bases, read in frame from the first base. Per the germline V gene (reference sequence), LGHDT is the CDR1 and YNNKEL is the CDR2. V sheds 4 bases and J sheds 4 bases, leaving 4 bases between their ends. This sample is drawn from a study of T cell repertoires in cytomegalovirus infection (dated by TCRdb to between 2018 and 2021). Regarding the research as a whole: Because public TCR beta signatures pointed to carriage of CMV infection together with the matching HLA type, the HLA type of each donor mattered for the analysis.

This sample was sequenced with an Illumina HiSeq 1500. TCRdb reanalyzed the raw reads on its own, using fastp at Q25 for trimming and MiXCR for clone calling, and kept in-frame beta chains. Merged by CDR3 protein, the rows form single entries marked with the most common genes and DNA. This sample holds fewer than 300,000 distinct CDR3 sequences; about 26% were observed only once. The ten largest clones take up about 14% of the sample. General study outcomes and caveats: The ex vivo response was dominated by HLA-C-restricted CMV-specific TCR beta clonotypes, and the single most frequent clonotype in two of eight donors was supplied by these HLA-C-restricted clonotypes. Carriers of CMV infection plus the relevant HLA type were discriminated by the cumulative frequency of public TCR beta family members in the study cohort and in an independent 352-donor cohort.

This chain joins TRBV3-1 to TRBJ2-2; the D gene assignment is ambiguous. Sequencing was performed on PBMCs. This receptor was taken from a human donor in good health (CMV status not recorded). Some clones in this sample may be carry-over from other donors' samples. At the DNA level, the sequence is TGTGCCAGCAGCCCAATCACCGGGGAGCTGTTTTTT. It specifies CASSPITGELFF.